A single count supports the clone carrying this T cell receptor beta chain. What it binds is not known. The CDR3 covers 16 residues. CDR1 SGHTA and CDR2 FQGNSA come from the germline V gene. V shed 0 bases and J shed 5 bases, with 15 bases lying between them. Clones were sequenced by immunoSEQ multiplex PCR, and TCRdb holds only the in-frame ones, with some missing. The data hold roughly 67,000 clones, with 86% observed a single time. This sample is drawn from a study of OX40 agonist ivuxolimab in advanced cancers. Study outcomes and limitations: Partial responders receiving 0.1-3.0 mg/kg showed among the lowest clonal expansion.

The starting material was CD4+ or CD8+ T cells sorted from blood, obtained in a trial of the OX40 agonist ivuxolimab. This TCR came from an adult with an advanced solid tumor such as melanoma, head and neck, liver or kidney cancer. This sequence joins TRBV7-2 and TRBJ2-3; D possibly matches TRBD1 or TRBD2 (6 bases each). The CDR3 nucleotides read TGTGCCAGCAGCTTAGCTCGGACACGGGGGCGAGATACGCAGTATTTT. Translation gives CASSLARTRGRDTQYF.